Here is one T cell receptor beta chain with its context. Original data processing: Amplification of reference gene primers provided the estimated nucleated cell counts. Profiled with immunoSEQ multiplex PCR; TCRdb holds only in-frame clones, not every one. V, J and clone size were drawn from that table, and D and trimming were deduced from the DNA. The repertoire holds about 120,000 clones, with around 77% as singletons. The data were taken from a study of blood T cell repertoires in COVID-19. Study as a whole: COVID-19 samples from acute and convalescent phases originated in the United States, Italy and Spain. Nucleic acid was either cDNA or gDNA, and it came from T cells, B-cell-depleted T cells, or PBMCs.

The germline V gene encodes CDR1 LNHNV and CDR2 YYDKDF (reference sequence). CDR3 size: 13 residues. V shed 9 bases and J 0 bases; nucleotides not matched to a gene: 3. This sequence was found in a man between 60 and 70 years old with active or convalescent COVID-19. The specimen was peripheral blood. This chain links TRBV15 with TRBJ2-7; 9 nucleotides align to TRBD1. CDR3 nucleotide sequence: TGTGCCACAGGGACAGGGACCTCCTACGAGCAGTACTTC. As protein: CATGTGTSYEQYF.